The 18 T cell receptor beta chains below were found in one sample sequenced in a study of chemoradiotherapy in HPV16-positive cancers. Clones were sequenced by immunoSEQ multiplex PCR, and TCRdb holds only the in-frame ones, with some missing. The sample lists some 3,600 clones, about 93% seen once, with under 2.5% in the top ten. Sampling was done from a patient who underwent chemoradiotherapy. All receptors derive from a human donor with HPV-associated anogenital cancer.

J is TRBJ2-3 and V is TRBV2, with 9 bases identical to TRBD2. CDR3 length: 15 amino acids. The V and J ends lost 5 bases and 4 bases, in that order; junction bases with no gene match: 7. The germline gives CDR1 SNHLY, CDR2 FYNNEI. The CDR3: CASSFLAGMSDTQYF. The CDR3 DNA sequence: TGTGCCAGCAGTTTCCTAGCGGGGATGTCAGATACGCAGTATTTT.

This clone was detected once. J is TRBJ2-1 and V is TRBV2; TRBD2 agrees at 15 bases. Trimming cost V 9 bases and J 9 bases; bases outside gene matches: 0. CDR1 is SNHLY and CDR2 is FYNNEI in the germline V gene. CDR3 size: 12 residues. Here the CDR3 DNA reads TGTGCCAGGGGACTAGCGGGAGGTGAGCAGTTCTTC. It specifies CARGLAGGEQFF.

The chain combines TRBV5-1 with TRBJ2-3; 12 nucleotides agree with TRBD2. Germline CDR1 is SGHRS and CDR2 is YFSETQ. The CDR3 covers 17 residues. The J segment lost 2 bases and the V segment lost 3 bases, leaving 7 bases of the junction unmatched. CDR3: CASSSTRLAGVTDTQYF. In DNA, the CDR3 is TGCGCCAGCAGCTCCACGAGACTAGCGGGGGTCACAGATACGCAGTATTTT. Full variable domain (rest looked up from reference TRBV5-1 and TRBJ2-3): KAGVTQTPRYLIKTRGQQVTLSCSPISGHRSVSWYQQTPGQGLQFLFEYFSETQRNKGNFPGRFSGRQFSNSRSEMNVSTLELGDSALYLCASSSTRLAGVTDTQYFGPGTRLTVL.

The chain recombines TRBV30 with TRBJ1-3, with TRBD1 as a possible D gene (5 bases). Looked up from germline, CDR1 is GTSNPN and CDR2 is SVGIG (reference sequence). V lost 1 base to trimming and J lost 4 bases, with 14 bases between them. CDR3 length equals 15 residues. In DNA form, the CDR3 reads TGTGCCTGGAGTGGGGGACGGGACCCCGGAAACACCATATATTTT. This encodes CAWSGGRDPGNTIYF.

This rearrangement joins TRBV6-5 to TRBJ1-2; possibly TRBD1 for D (6 bases). Trimming removed 4 bases from V and 5 bases from J, with 8 bases in between. The CDR3 runs 12 residues. Germline CDR1 and CDR2: MNHEY and SVGAGI. CDR3 amino acids: CASSSDRYGYTF. For the CDR3, the DNA is TGTGCCAGCAGTTCGGACAGATATGGCTACACCTTC.

The gene calls are TRBV7-8 and TRBJ1-1; D is ambiguous. Trimming took off 2 bases at V and 1 base at J, with 5 bases between the two ends. This CDR3 contains 13 residues. Germline CDR1 reads SGHVS; CDR2 reads FQNEAQ. The CDR3 reads CASSLSENTEAFF. CDR3 nucleotides: TGTGCCAGCAGCTTATCCGAGAACACTGAAGCTTTCTTT.

The gene calls are TRBV7-9 and TRBJ2-1; D not certain. Germline V gene data show CDR1 as SEHNR and CDR2 as FQNEAQ (reference sequence). The V and J ends lost 2 bases and 9 bases respectively, with 11 bases between them. This CDR3 contains 13 residues. The DNA of the CDR3 is TGTGCCAGCAGCTTATCTGGGAATAGTGAGCAGTTCTTC. It codes for CASSLSGNSEQFF.

The V and J genes are TRBV9 and TRBJ2-3; 14 bases are a match to TRBD2. V lost 4 bases, J lost 2 bases, and 12 bases stayed unmatched. Looked up from germline, CDR1 is SGDLS and CDR2 is YYNGEE. The CDR3 has 19 amino acids. The CDR3 sequence: CASSLVLGTSGGHTDTQYF. The CDR3 DNA is TGTGCCAGCAGCCTGGTGCTTGGGACTAGCGGGGGACACACAGATACGCAGTATTTT.

V usage is TRBV27 and J usage is TRBJ1-5; 9 bases align to TRBD1. The CDR3 extends over 15 amino acids. The ends lost 4 bases at V and 1 base at J; junction bases unmatched: 2. Germline CDR1 MNHEY, CDR2 SMNVEV (reference sequence). CDR3 in amino acids: CASSWGQGSNQPQHF. In DNA form, the CDR3 reads TGTGCCAGCAGTTGGGGACAGGGAAGCAATCAGCCCCAGCATTTT.

The V gene is TRBV7-9, the J gene TRBJ2-7, with TRBD1 as a possible D gene (5 bases). Germline assignment: CDR1 SEHNR and CDR2 FQNEAQ (reference sequence). V was cut by 5 bases and J by 6 bases, with 14 bases left in between. The CDR3 length is 13 residues. The CDR3, as DNA: TGTGCCAGCAGCCCAAATTACGACAGCGAGCAGTACTTC. It translates to CASSPNYDSEQYF.

The V gene is TRBV6-1, the J gene TRBJ2-7; no definite D call. Germline V gene sequence: CDR1 MNHNS, CDR2 SASEGT. The CDR3 totals 15 residues. V lost 7 bases to trimming and J lost 6 bases, with 22 bases between them. CDR3 loop: CASNYGPSITGEQYF. CDR3 coding DNA: TGTGCCAGCAACTACGGACCCTCCATAACCGGCGAGCAGTACTTC.

The rearrangement links TRBV4-1 to TRBJ1-6, with D perhaps matching TRBD1 (5 bases). The germline gives CDR1 MGHRA, CDR2 YSYEKL. This CDR3 comprises 17 residues. V shed 2 bases and J shed 10 bases, with 21 bases lying between them. CDR3 coding DNA: TGCGCCAGCAGCCAAACCCAACTCCGGGGCCCCTTGTCACCCCTCCACTTT. Translating gives CASSQTQLRGPLSPLHF.

The chain carries TRBV6-6 and TRBJ1-2; TRBD1 aligns across 7 bases. This CDR3 region has 15 residues. Germline V CDR1 and CDR2: MNHNY, SVGAGI (reference sequence). The trim removed 7 bases at V and 0 bases at J, leaving 8 bases unmatched. This CDR3 reads CASTKGGRPNYGYTF. The CDR3, as DNA: TGTGCCAGCACTAAAGGGGGCAGGCCTAACTATGGCTACACCTTC.

V gene TRBV6-4 combines with J gene TRBJ2-3; D may be TRBD2 (5 bases). Trimming shortened V by 0 bases and J by 4 bases, and 11 bases separated the two germline ends. The CDR3 extends over 15 amino acids. Per germline, CDR1 MRHNA and CDR2 SNTAGT. The CDR3, as DNA: TGTGCCAGCAGTGACTCGATAGGGAGCGCAGATACGCAGTATTTT. This gives the protein CASSDSIGSADTQYF.

The V and J genes are TRBV29-1 and TRBJ1-2; D is unresolved. The CDR3 covers 11 residues. V shed 4 bases and J shed 6 bases, with 9 bases lying between them. Germline-derived CDR1 and CDR2 are SQVTM and ANQGSEA. CDR3 bases: TGCAGCGTTGCTGTGCTGGATGGCTACACCTTC. The encoded protein is CSVAVLDGYTF.

The chain employs TRBV5-1 and TRBJ1-4; a weak D match, TRBD1 (5 bases). Between the trimmed V and J ends, which lost 5 bases and 8 bases, there was a span of 19 bases. CDR3 length equals 15 residues. Germline CDR1 is SGHRS and CDR2 is YFSETQ. The CDR3 loop is CASRPHGDRTEKLFF. Here the CDR3 DNA reads TGCGCCAGCAGACCCCATGGGGACCGGACAGAAAAACTGTTTTTT.

This chain connects TRBV15 to TRBJ2-7, with TRBD2 matching 7 bases. The germline CDR1 and CDR2 sequences are LNHNV and YYDKDF (reference sequence). The CDR3 is 14 amino acids. V shed 5 bases, J shed 4 bases, and the junction held 8 bases outside the gene matches. In DNA, the CDR3 is TGTGCCACCAGCGGCCTGGGGGGGAGATACGAGCAGTACTTC. Encoded protein: CATSGLGGRYEQYF.

The chain couples TRBV11-3 to TRBJ2-3; 9 bases align to TRBD2. The V gene's germline CDR1 is SGHNT and CDR2 YENEEA. The CDR3 consists of 17 residues. Unmatched junction bases numbered 8, after V lost 3 bases and J lost 1 base. CDR3 region: CASSFVHGGGGTDTQYF. CDR3 coding DNA: TGTGCCAGCAGCTTCGTTCATGGCGGGGGGGGCACAGATACGCAGTATTTT. The full variable domain, its missing parts supplied by reference TRBV11-3 and TRBJ2-3, is EAGVVQSPRYKIIEKKQPVAFWCNPISGHNTLYWYLQNLGQGPELLIRYENEEAVDDSQLPKDRFSAERLKGVDSTLKIQPAELGDSAVYLCASSFVHGGGGTDTQYFGPGTRLTVL.